The subject of this entry is one T cell receptor (beta chain). The entry originates in a study of blood T cell repertoires in COVID-19. Study as a whole: Samples came from the United States, Italy and Spain, spanning acute and convalescent COVID-19.

Original analysis: Amplifying reference gene primers gave estimates of nucleated cell counts. Method: immunoSEQ multiplex PCR; TCRdb's copy keeps in-frame clones and lacks some. That table gives V, J and clone size, and the DNA gave D and trimming. This table holds about 150,000 clones, 88% found once. Donors were grouped by their self-reported clinical history. Recovered status in Cohort 3 required two negative PCRs, clearance, or symptom resolution. The CDR3 sequence is 12 residues long. The trim removed 7 bases at V and 7 bases at J, leaving 5 bases unmatched. Germline assignment: CDR1 SNHLY and CDR2 FYNNEI.

The chain carries TRBV2 and TRBJ1-2; 8 bases fit TRBD1. The receptor comes from a woman between 50 and 59 years old who had recovered from COVID-19. Sequenced material: PBMCs or T cells enriched from blood (not recorded which). The CDR3 loop is CASMDRDVGYTF. The CDR3 region has the DNA TGTGCCAGCATGGACAGGGATGTTGGCTACACCTTC.